This T cell receptor beta chain was sequenced for a study of human CD4 T cells and Enterobacteriaceae. Study findings and constraints: Ex vivo reactivity came only from nucleotide matches to CFSE-low cultures.

Comment on this clone: The antigen remains undetermined.

Detection sensitivity for ex vivo total memory CD4+ was one cell in 200,000. Sequenced by immunoSEQ multiplex PCR; TCRdb stores in-frame clones only, minus some. The sample holds 25,000 to 35,000 clones; approximately 84% are singletons and the top ten take over 1.5%. This CDR3 region has 17 residues. Trimming took off 0 bases at V and 3 bases at J, with 17 bases between the two ends. CDR1 is SGHRS, CDR2 YFSETQ, per germline. The memory gate held CD4+ cells that were not CD45RA+CCR7+CD95- naive cells, over 98% pure. Sorted cells lacked CD8+, CD14+, CD16+, CD56+, CD19+ and CD25-bright cells. V and J are TRBV5-1 and TRBJ2-3, with D tentatively TRBD2 (6 bases). The TCR sequence derives from a human donor in good health. Sample: memory CD4+ T cells from blood. The CDR3 is CASSLALGSGGTDTQYF. CDR3 bases: TGCGCCAGCAGCTTGGCTCTCGGGAGTGGAGGAACAGATACGCAGTATTTT.